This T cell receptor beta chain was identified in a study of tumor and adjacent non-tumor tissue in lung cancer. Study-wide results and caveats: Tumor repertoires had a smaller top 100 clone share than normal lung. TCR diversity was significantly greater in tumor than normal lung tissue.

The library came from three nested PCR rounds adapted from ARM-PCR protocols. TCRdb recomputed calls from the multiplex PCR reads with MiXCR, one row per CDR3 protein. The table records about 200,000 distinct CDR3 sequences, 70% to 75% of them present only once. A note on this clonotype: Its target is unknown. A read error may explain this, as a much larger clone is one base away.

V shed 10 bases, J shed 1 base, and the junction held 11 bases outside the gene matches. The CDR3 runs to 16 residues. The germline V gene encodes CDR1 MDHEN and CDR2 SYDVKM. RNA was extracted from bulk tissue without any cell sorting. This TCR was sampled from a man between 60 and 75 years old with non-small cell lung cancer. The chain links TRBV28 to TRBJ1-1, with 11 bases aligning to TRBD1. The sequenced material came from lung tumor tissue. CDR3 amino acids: CATRGPGQGENTEAFF. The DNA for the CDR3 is TGTGCCACCAGGGGCCCGGGACAGGGGGAGAACACTGAAGCTTTCTTT.